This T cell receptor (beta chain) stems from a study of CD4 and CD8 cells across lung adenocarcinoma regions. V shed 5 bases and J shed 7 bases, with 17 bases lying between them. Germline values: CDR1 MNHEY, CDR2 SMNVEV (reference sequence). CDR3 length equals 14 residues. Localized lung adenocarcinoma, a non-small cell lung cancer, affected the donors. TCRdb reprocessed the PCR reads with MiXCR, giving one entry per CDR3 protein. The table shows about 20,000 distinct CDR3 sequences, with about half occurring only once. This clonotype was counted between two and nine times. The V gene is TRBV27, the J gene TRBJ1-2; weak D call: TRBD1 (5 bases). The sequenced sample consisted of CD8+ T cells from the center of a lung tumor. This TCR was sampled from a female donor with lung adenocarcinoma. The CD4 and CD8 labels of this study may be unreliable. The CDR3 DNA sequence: TGTGCCAGCAGTCCGCTAGACAGCTTGGTTGGCTACACCTTC. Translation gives CASSPLDSLVGYTF.